The 2 T cell receptor beta chains below were found in one sample sequenced in a study of CD8 T cells in ankylosing spondylitis. TCRdb called the 5' RACE reads again in MiXCR, with one record for every CDR3 protein. The data contain some 220,000 distinct CDR3 sequences, roughly 6.6% of them singletons. These receptors' antigens are unknown. Findings and caveats of the study: Seemingly distinctive of ankylosing spondylitis blood was a TCR beta motif formed by eight highly homologous variants.

The sample taken for sequencing was blood, either unsorted or a sorted T cell fraction (not recorded which). Receptors were obtained from a male donor with ankylosing spondylitis.

This clonotype was counted many times. The chain links TRBV7-8 to TRBJ2-5; 7 positions agree with TRBD2. With 2 bases clipped from V and 5 bases from J, the junction kept 8 bases outside the gene matches. The CDR3 runs to 15 residues. The germline CDR1 and CDR2 sequences are SGHVS and FQNEAQ. The CDR3 DNA reads TGTGCCAGCAGCTTATTTCGGGGAGGGGAGGAGACCCAGTACTTC. Translating it yields CASSLFRGGEETQYF.

This clonotype has a count of ten or more. V gene TRBV2 combines with J gene TRBJ1-5; the D is unclear. V was pared by 4 bases and J by 0 bases, with 13 bases between. The length of the CDR3 is 16 residues. From germline, CDR1 is SNHLY and CDR2 FYNNEI. CDR3 coding DNA: TGTGCCAGCAGTGTCGACCGAAAATATAGCAATCAGCCCCAGCATTTT. This codes for CASSVDRKYSNQPQHF. The full variable domain, in which reference TRBV2 and TRBJ1-5 provide the parts outside the CDR3, is EPEVTQTPSHQVTQMGQEVILRCVPISNHLYFYWYRQILGQKVEFLVSFYNNEISEKSEIFDDQFSVERPDGSNFTLKIRSTKLEDSAMYFCASSVDRKYSNQPQHFGDGTRLSIL.